This TCR beta chain was documented in a study of blood T cells in healthy people across ages. This clonotype was seen only a few times. Using a J-beta primer mix together with a sample-barcoded 5' primer, a second PCR was run for roughly 7 to 12 cycles. Every single cDNA molecule received a tag from a template-switch adaptor with 12 random nucleotides. TCRdb passed the 5' RACE reads through MiXCR, listing each CDR3 protein once. The data contain hundreds of thousands of distinct CDR3 sequences, roughly 25% of them singletons. CDR3 length: 14 amino acids. Germline V CDR1 and CDR2: MGHRA, YSYEKL. The same sample was also studied in work on T cells of mothers and their children. This second study says: Three healthy Caucasian mothers, along with their six children, served as the donors. Extraction yielded RNA that went, in full, into cDNA synthesis at roughly 1.5 ug per 15 ul.

This sequence originates from a boy between 10 and 17 years old in good health. V and J are TRBV4-1 and TRBJ2-5; 7 positions agree with TRBD2. Near its end, the DNA agrees better with TRBJ2-1, so the J call may be wrong. The sample was blood. DNA of the CDR3: TGCGCCAGCAGCCAGCTAGCGGCCCACAATGAGCAGTTCTTC. It encodes CASSQLAAHNEQFF.